This TCR beta chain was documented in a study of CD8+CD57+ T cells in acquired aplastic anemia. Profiling of TCR beta VDJ combinations and CDR3 sequences used genomic DNA as template. TCRdb called the reads again in MiXCR, with one record for every CDR3 protein. Here the sample spans about 470,000 distinct CDR3 sequences, 25% to 40% being singletons. This clonotype was detected ten times or more. CDR1 is SQVTM, CDR2 ANQGSEA, per germline. This CDR3 contains 13 residues. V was trimmed by 8 bases and J by 5 bases, leaving 18 bases between them. Individuals selected for sequencing had exhibited CD8+CD57+ cell expansion on flow cytometry.

The sequence derives from a human donor with aplastic anemia. This chain connects TRBV29-1 to TRBJ2-5, with D maybe TRBD2 (6 bases). What was sequenced was sorted CD4+, CD8+, or CD8+CD57+ T cells (not recorded which) from PBMCs. This CDR3 is CSIGEDQRETQYF. DNA of the CDR3: TGCAGCATCGGGGAGGACCAGCGGGAGACCCAGTACTTC.